These 20 T cell receptor beta chains were all obtained from the same sample, sequenced in a study of Ad26.COV2.S vaccination and SARS-CoV-2 variants. Sequencing used immunoSEQ multiplex PCR; TCRdb keeps in-frame clones, though not all of them. The repertoire consists of around 86,000 clones, with less than 85% occurring once and the leading ten covering about a sixth. The sequenced sample was peripheral blood, obtained after recovery from COVID-19. The origin of the receptors is a human donor who had recovered from COVID-19.

The chain couples TRBV13 to TRBJ1-4; possible D gene TRBD1, 6 bases. Trimming removed 5 bases at V and 5 bases at J, with 15 bases between. Per germline, CDR1 PRHDT and CDR2 FYEKMQ (reference sequence). This CDR3 spans 15 amino acids. This CDR3 reads CASSPITGQNEKLFF. In nucleotides, the CDR3 is TGTGCCAGCAGCCCAATAACGGGACAAAATGAAAAACTGTTTTTT.

The table lists this clone with a count of one. The rearrangement links TRBV4-3 to TRBJ1-2; D gene ambiguous. The CDR3 contains 14 residues. V lost 0 bases to trimming and J lost 6 bases, with 11 bases between them. Germline CDR1 is LGHNA and CDR2 is YSLEER. The CDR3 sequence: CASSQDAGWDGYTF. The CDR3 bases are TGCGCCAGCAGCCAAGATGCGGGGTGGGATGGCTACACCTTC.

In DNA, the CDR3 is TGTGCCAGCAGTTACTCGATGGGGGGGATGAGCACAGATACGCAGTATTTT. Its protein product is CASSYSMGGMSTDTQYF. The chain couples TRBV6-2 or TRBV6-3 to TRBJ2-3; the match to TRBD2 covers 7 bases. The CDR3 length is 17 residues. V trimming: 0 bases; J trimming: 0 bases; junction bases outside the gene matches: 6. Germline-derived CDR1 and CDR2 are MNHEY and SVGEGT.

The chain is built from TRBV24-1 and TRBJ2-3, with D perhaps TRBD2 (7 bases). Germline V CDR1 and CDR2: KGHDR, SFDVKD. Trimming took 6 bases from V and 0 from J, leaving 21 bases between them. This CDR3 has 18 amino acids. CDR3 nucleotides: TGTGCCACCAGTTCATGGGCGGGGGCCAGTTCTAGCACAGATACGCAGTATTTT. It codes for CATSSWAGASSSTDTQYF.

This clone was picked up one time. This chain connects TRBV4-3 to TRBJ1-6; D remains ambiguous. Per germline, CDR1 LGHNA and CDR2 YSLEER. This CDR3 comprises 13 residues. Trimming removed 1 base at V and 6 bases at J, with 4 bases between. DNA for the CDR3: TGCGCCAGCAGCCAAGGAACTAATTCACCCCTCCACTTT. It codes for CASSQGTNSPLHF.

The chain recombines TRBV27 with TRBJ1-3; D is ambiguous. This CDR3 is built from 15 residues. The germline gives CDR1 MNHEY, CDR2 SMNVEV (reference sequence). Trimming shortened V by 5 bases and J by 4 bases, and 15 bases separated the two germline ends. CDR3 in DNA: TGTGCCAGCAGTCGGGCGGGCCGGCCAGGAAACACCATATATTTT. Its translation is CASSRAGRPGNTIYF.

This clone appeared a few times. V is TRBV28 and J is TRBJ1-5; D perhaps matches TRBD1 (5 bases). Trimming left V 6 bases short and J 7 bases short, with 19 bases between. CDR1 MDHEN and CDR2 SYDVKM come from the germline V gene. The CDR3 covers 15 residues. In DNA, the CDR3 is TGTGCCAGCAGGACCTTGGGAGCGGGGGAGCAGCCCCAGCATTTT. Translated: CASRTLGAGEQPQHF.

This chain joins TRBV29-1 and TRBJ2-7; D is perhaps TRBD1 (5 bases). This CDR3 comprises 12 residues. V was trimmed by 7 bases and J by 1 base, leaving 11 bases between them. Per germline, CDR1 SQVTM and CDR2 ANQGSEA. The CDR3 protein is CSALQVSYEQYF. The CDR3 coding sequence is TGCAGCGCTTTACAGGTTTCCTACGAGCAGTACTTC.

This rearrangement joins TRBV3-1 (or the pseudogene TRBV3-2) to TRBJ2-3, with 10 bases fitting TRBD1. This CDR3 contains 19 residues. Unmatched junction bases numbered 14, after V lost 4 bases and J lost 1 base. CDR1 LGHDT and CDR2 YNNKEL come from the germline V gene (reference sequence). CDR3 in amino acids: CASSPQWGRQGAGTDTQYF. The CDR3 bases are TGTGCCAGCAGCCCACAGTGGGGCAGACAGGGGGCAGGCACAGATACGCAGTATTTT.

The chain links TRBV28 to TRBJ2-7; no firm D call. Germline V gene data show CDR1 as MDHEN and CDR2 as SYDVKM. V lost 5 bases, J lost 0 bases, and 2 bases lay in between. The CDR3 runs to 11 residues. This CDR3 is CASSDSYEQYF. In DNA form, the CDR3 reads TGTGCCAGCAGTGACTCCTACGAGCAGTACTTC. Combining the CDR3 with reference TRBV28 and TRBJ2-7 gives the whole variable domain DVKVTQSSRYLVKRTGEKVFLECVQDMDHENMFWYRQDPGLGLRLIYFSYDVKMKEKGDIPEGYSVSREKKERFSLILESASTNQTSMYLCASSDSYEQYFGPGTRLTVT.

The rearrangement links TRBV7-2 to TRBJ2-2; D is unresolved. The CDR3 totals 14 residues. Per the germline V gene, CDR1 is SGHTA and CDR2 is FQGNSA. V was clipped by 2 bases and J by 7 bases, with 11 bases between them. The CDR3 DNA is TGTGCCAGCAGCTTATTTTATGGAAGCGGGGAGCTGTTTTTT. Protein sequence: CASSLFYGSGELFF.

This clone was seen a few times. The chain joins TRBV12-3 or TRBV12-4 to TRBJ2-1, with D perhaps matching TRBD1 or TRBD2 (5 bases each). Trimming left V 6 bases short and J 14 bases short, with 17 bases between. The CDR3 runs to 12 residues. The CDR3 region is CASRPNPGQEFF. In DNA form, the CDR3 reads TGTGCCAGCAGACCCAACCCGGGGCAGGAGTTCTTC.

The genes are TRBV19 and TRBJ1-1, with 8 bases that match TRBD1. The trim removed 8 bases at V and 5 bases at J, leaving 7 bases unmatched. The CDR3 has 13 amino acids. CDR1 is LNHDA, CDR2 SQIVND, per germline (reference sequence). CDR3 in amino acids: CASRTGRWTEAFF. The DNA of the CDR3 is TGTGCCAGTCGGACAGGGCGGTGGACTGAAGCTTTCTTT.

This clone was seen ten or more times. The chain links TRBV15 to TRBJ2-5; no clear D. Trimming shortened V by 1 base and J by 0 bases, and 6 bases separated the two germline ends. The CDR3 contains 14 residues. Germline assignment: CDR1 LNHNV and CDR2 YYDKDF (reference sequence). CDR3 DNA: TGTGCCACCAGCAGAGTAAGCCACCAAGAGACCCAGTACTTC. Translation gives CATSRVSHQETQYF. Complete variable domain (other parts from reference TRBV15 and TRBJ2-5): DAMVIQNPRYQVTQFGKPVTLSCSQTLNHNVMYWYQQKSSQAPKLLFHYYDKDFNNEADTPDNFQSRRPNTSFCFLDIRSPGLGDTAMYLCATSRVSHQETQYFGPGTRLLVL.

This clone was detected only once. The chain recombines TRBV2 with TRBJ1-2; 8 bases agree with TRBD1. V gave up 3 bases and J gave up 6 bases; unmatched junction bases: 15. The CDR3 spans 17 residues. Germline CDR1 and CDR2: SNHLY and FYNNEI. The CDR3 nucleotides are TGTGCCAGCAGTGACCGACAGGGGATTATCGGTTTCGATGGCTACACCTTC. Its translation is CASSDRQGIIGFDGYTF. Complete variable domain (other parts from reference TRBV2 and TRBJ1-2): EPEVTQTPSHQVTQMGQEVILRCVPISNHLYFYWYRQILGQKVEFLVSFYNNEISEKSEIFDDQFSVERPDGSNFTLKIRSTKLEDSAMYFCASSDRQGIIGFDGYTFGSGTRLTVV.

Within the sample, this clone is medium-sized. The chain uses TRBV19 and TRBJ1-1; D remains ambiguous. V was trimmed by 8 bases and J by 1 base, leaving 11 bases between them. In germline, CDR1 is LNHDA, CDR2 SQIVND (reference sequence). The CDR3 loop spans 13 amino acids. The CDR3 loop is CASGWRRNTEAFF. The CDR3 DNA sequence: TGTGCCAGTGGGTGGAGGAGGAACACTGAAGCTTTCTTT. Looking up the rest from reference TRBV19 and TRBJ1-1 gives the full variable domain: DGGITQSPKYLFRKEGQNVTLSCEQNLNHDAMYWYRQDPGQGLRLIYYSQIVNDFQKGDIAEGYSVSREKKESFPLTVTSAQKNPTAFYLCASGWRRNTEAFFGQGTRLTVV.

The chain couples TRBV7-9 to TRBJ2-2, with 9 nucleotides matching TRBD2. CDR1 SEHNR and CDR2 FQNEAQ come from the germline V gene (reference sequence). CDR3 length: 15 amino acids. Trimming cost V 5 bases and J 3 bases; bases outside gene matches: 4. The CDR3 loop is CASSQSSGDTGELFF. CDR3 nucleotide sequence: TGTGCCAGCAGCCAGTCTAGCGGGGACACCGGGGAGCTGTTTTTT.

The chain couples TRBV6-5 to TRBJ2-1; D is possibly TRBD2 (5 bases). Trimming took off 7 bases at V and 12 bases at J, with 16 bases between the two ends. This CDR3 contains 12 residues. From germline, CDR1 is MNHEY and CDR2 SVGAGI. CDR3 in amino acids: CASMVETGRQFF. As DNA, the CDR3 is TGTGCCAGCATGGTGGAGACGGGAAGGCAGTTCTTC.

The chain joins TRBV27 to TRBJ2-1, with 7 positions matching TRBD1. Losses at the gene ends were 5 bases for V and 9 bases for J; bases not matched to a gene: 10. CDR1 is MNHEY and CDR2 is SMNVEV in the germline V gene (reference sequence). The CDR3 totals 14 residues. CDR3 sequence: CASSARGRVSEQFF. The CDR3 nucleotides read TGTGCCAGCAGTGCTAGGGGGCGGGTTAGTGAGCAGTTCTTC.

The chain recombines TRBV24-1 with TRBJ2-2, with D perhaps matching TRBD2 (5 bases). Trimming shortened V by 1 base and J by 3 bases, and 8 bases separated the two germline ends. Germline-derived CDR1 and CDR2 are KGHDR and SFDVKD. This CDR3 spans 15 amino acids. In DNA, the CDR3 is TGTGCCACCAGTGATTTCCGGGATTACACCGGGGAGCTGTTTTTT. Amino acids: CATSDFRDYTGELFF.